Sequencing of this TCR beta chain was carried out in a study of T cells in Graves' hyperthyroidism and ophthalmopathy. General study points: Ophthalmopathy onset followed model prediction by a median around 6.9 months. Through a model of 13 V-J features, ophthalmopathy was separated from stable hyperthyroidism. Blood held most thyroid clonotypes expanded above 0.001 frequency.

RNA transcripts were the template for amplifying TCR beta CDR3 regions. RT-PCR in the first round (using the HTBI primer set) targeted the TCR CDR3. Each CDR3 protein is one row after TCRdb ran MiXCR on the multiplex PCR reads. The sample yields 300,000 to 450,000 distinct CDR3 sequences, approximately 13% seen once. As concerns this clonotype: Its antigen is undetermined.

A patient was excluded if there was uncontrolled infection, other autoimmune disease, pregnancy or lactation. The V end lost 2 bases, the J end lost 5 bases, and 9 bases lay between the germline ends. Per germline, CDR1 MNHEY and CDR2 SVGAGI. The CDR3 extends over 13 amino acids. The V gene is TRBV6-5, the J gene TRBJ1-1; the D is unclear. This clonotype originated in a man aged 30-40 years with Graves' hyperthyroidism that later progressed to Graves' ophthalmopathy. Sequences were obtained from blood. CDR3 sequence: CASSYPGSTEAFF. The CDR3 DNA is TGTGCCAGCAGTTACCCGGGGAGTACTGAAGCTTTCTTT.